Listed below are T cell receptor beta chains from one sample, sequenced in a study of blood T cell repertoires in COVID-19. Sequencing was performed with immunoSEQ multiplex PCR; in TCRdb, only in-frame clones are kept and a portion is missing. This table has some 50,000 clones, around 88% appearing once. The sequenced material came from peripheral blood. These receptors were obtained from a human donor in a cohort sampled during active COVID-19. CDR3s include the opening cysteine and the closing phenylalanine or tryptophan. A D gene is named only where the DNA matches it firmly. Rows give clone size only sometimes, using once, few, many, or a class for an expanded clone.

NA	TRBJ2-5	TRBV7-9	NA	TGTGCCAGCAGCTCCTTTGCGGTAGGAGAAGAGACCCAGTACTTC	CASSSFAVGEETQYF
NA	TRBJ2-5	TRBV12-3/TRBV12-4	TRBD2	TGTGCCAGCAGTCTACTAGCGGCAGAGACCCAGTACTTC	CASSLLAAETQYF
NA	TRBJ2-1	TRBV6-4	NA	TGTGCCAGCAGTGTGGTTTCGGGATATAGCGAGCAGTTCTTC	CASSVVSGYSEQFF
once	TRBJ2-7	TRBV24-1	NA	TGTGCCACCGGGGACAACCCCTACGAGCAGTACTTC	CATGDNPYEQYF
NA	TRBJ2-5	TRBV5-4	TRBD2	TGTGCCAGCCGGCGGGAGCCCCCAGGGGAGACCCAGTACTTC	CASRREPPGETQYF
NA	TRBJ1-1	TRBV30	NA	TGTGCCTGGGTATCCGGGTCGGTCCTGGTCATGAACACTGAAGCTTTCTTT	CAWVSGSVLVMNTEAFF
NA	TRBJ2-5	TRBV5-1	NA	TGCGCCAGCAGCCTCGGGACAAAACAAGAGACCCAGTACTTC	CASSLGTKQETQYF
NA	TRBJ2-7	TRBV5-4	NA	TGTGCCAGCAGCTCCCAAGGTGCGGGCTCCTACGAGCAGTACTTC	CASSSQGAGSYEQYF
once	TRBJ2-1	TRBV29-1	NA	TGCAGCGTTGAAGTCCAACTTCTAGCAGCTGGTGAGCAGTTCTTC	CSVEVQLLAAGEQFF
few	TRBJ2-7	TRBV10-2	TRBD2	TGCGCCAGCTTTTCTAGCGGGAGCTCGGTTGAGCAGTACTTC	CASFSSGSSVEQYF
NA	TRBJ1-1	TRBV5-8	TRBD1	TGTGCCAGCAGCATAGGACAGGCTATCCCGAACACTGAAGCTTTCTTT	CASSIGQAIPNTEAFF
NA	TRBJ2-2	TRBV5-1	TRBD2	TGCGCCAGCAGCTTGGGAGCTAGCGGGGGGTACACCGGGGAGCTGTTTTTT	CASSLGASGGYTGELFF
NA	TRBJ2-1	TRBV5-1	TRBD2	TGCGCCAGCAGCTACCGTCTAGCGGGAGTTGGCAATGAGCAGTTCTTC	CASSYRLAGVGNEQFF
NA	TRBJ2-3	TRBV5-4	NA	TGTGCCAGCAGCTTAGAGTCCATGGATACGCAGTATTTT	CASSLESMDTQYF
NA	TRBJ1-1	TRBV2	TRBD1	TGTGCCAGCAGACGACAGGGGGCCACTGAAGCTTTCTTT	CASRRQGATEAFF
few	TRBJ2-2	TRBV27	NA	TGTGCCAGCAGTTTTGGCAGACACGGGGAGCTGTTTTTT	CASSFGRHGELFF
NA	TRBJ1-3	TRBV19	NA	TGTGCCAGTAGTGCCACAGGGTCCGTCTCTGGAAACACCATATATTTT	CASSATGSVSGNTIYF
NA	TRBJ1-2	TRBV4-1	NA	TGCGCCAGCAGCCAAATACCTACTAACTATGGCTACACCTTC	CASSQIPTNYGYTF
NA	TRBJ2-7	TRBV18	NA	TGTGCCAGCTCAATTAACGGGAAACCCTACGAGCAGTACTTC	CASSINGKPYEQYF
NA	TRBJ2-7	TRBV18	NA	TGTGCCAGCTCAACGACCGGAGTTGGCTACGAGCAGTACTTC	CASSTTGVGYEQYF
NA	TRBJ2-2	TRBV27	TRBD1	TGTGCCAGCAGTTCGCAGAGAGGGCGGGGACAGGGGAACGTGAACACCGGGGAGCTGTTTTTT	CASSSQRGRGQGNVNTGELFF
NA	TRBJ2-1	TRBV7-3	TRBD2	TGTGCCAGCAGCTTACTTCCGACTCGCGGGGGGGGTGGCGGTGAGCAGTTCTTC	CASSLLPTRGGGGGEQFF
NA	TRBJ1-2	TRBV5-1	NA	TGCGCCAGCAGCATCCCCTCGGAGGTCCAATATGGCTACACCTTC	CASSIPSEVQYGYTF
NA	TRBJ1-2	TRBV18	TRBD1	TGTGCCAGCTCACCCAACGGACAGGGGGCCGATGGCTACACCTTC	CASSPNGQGADGYTF
NA	TRBJ2-1	TRBV10-2	NA	TGCGCCAGCAGTGAACTAGTCGATGAGCAGTTCTTC	CASSELVDEQFF
NA	TRBJ2-3	TRBV5-1	NA	TGCGCCAGCAGCCCGGGACATCTCTCCACAGATACGCAGTATTTT	CASSPGHLSTDTQYF
NA	TRBJ2-3	TRBV9	NA	TGTGCCAGCAGCCCGGCCGGGGGGCCGGGGCTGAGCAACACAGATACGCAGTATTTT	CASSPAGGPGLSNTDTQYF
NA	TRBJ1-1	TRBV29-1	NA	TGCAGCCCTGGGGCCGTCCACACTGAAGCTTTCTTT	CSPGAVHTEAFF
NA	TRBJ1-2	TRBV30	TRBD1	TGTGCCTGGAACCAACAGGGGACGTATGGCTACACCTTC	CAWNQQGTYGYTF
NA	TRBJ1-2	TRBV18	TRBD1	TGTGCCAGCTCACCGGACAGGGAATATGGCTACACCTTC	CASSPDREYGYTF
once	TRBJ1-3	TRBV12-3/TRBV12-4	NA	TGTGCCAGCAGTACTCCTTCGGGGAACACCATATATTTT	CASSTPSGNTIYF
NA	TRBJ1-6	TRBV5-4	TRBD1	TGTGCCAGCAGCCCCTGGACAGGTTCTAATTCACCCCTCCACTTT	CASSPWTGSNSPLHF
NA	TRBJ2-3	TRBV7-8	NA	TGTGCCAGCAGCCCACCGTATGAGTGGTATACGCAGTATTTT	CASSPPYEWYTQYF
NA	TRBJ2-3	TRBV4-1	NA	TGCGCCAGCAGCATGCAGCGTCTCACAGATACGCAGTATTTT	CASSMQRLTDTQYF
NA	TRBJ2-1	TRBV18	NA	TGTGCCAGCTCATCGAACAGGGTCCCCCCCTACAATGAGCAGTTCTTC	CASSSNRVPPYNEQFF
NA	TRBJ2-5	TRBV11-3	TRBD1	TGTGCCAGCAGCTTAGGTCAGAGTGGGACAGGGGGTTCGGAGACCCAGTACTTC	CASSLGQSGTGGSETQYF
NA	TRBJ2-7	TRBV5-1	NA	TGCGCCAGCAGCTTGGGTGCAGTTCAAACCTACGAGCAGTACTTC	CASSLGAVQTYEQYF
NA	TRBJ1-1	TRBV6-5	TRBD1	TGTGCCAGCAGGGACAGGGGGCGGATGAACACTGAAGCTTTCTTT	CASRDRGRMNTEAFF
NA	TRBJ1-6	TRBV5-6	TRBD1	TGTGCCAGCAGCCTCGCCGGGACAGGGTCAGGGGCCCTCCACTTT	CASSLAGTGSGALHF
NA	TRBJ1-1	TRBV19	NA	TGTGCCAGTAGTGCCAGGGGCGATGGAGAAGCTTTCTTT	CASSARGDGEAFF
NA	TRBJ1-1	TRBV19	NA	TGTGCCAGTAGTCCGTCCGGGGGGGACACTGAAGCTTTCTTT	CASSPSGGDTEAFF
NA	TRBJ2-5	TRBV5-6	NA	TGTGCCAGCAGCTTCCGGAGAGTCCAAGAGACCCAGTACTTC	CASSFRRVQETQYF
NA	TRBJ2-7	TRBV19	NA	TGTGCCAGTAGTTACGCGTGGACAGAGAACGAGCAGTACTTC	CASSYAWTENEQYF